The entry below describes one T cell receptor (beta chain). The data were obtained in a study of blood T cells in healthy people across ages. Through a sample-barcoded 5' primer and a J-beta primer mix, a second PCR was run for roughly 6 to 11 cycles. TCRdb ran MiXCR on the 5' RACE reads and lists one entry per CDR3 protein. Counted here are some 1.4 million distinct CDR3 sequences, approximately 42% occurring once; the ten biggest clones make up 7% to 9%. The germline V and J ends were trimmed by 8 bases and 4 bases, with 13 bases remaining between them. Germline V lookup: CDR1 MDHEN, CDR2 SYDVKM. This CDR3 has 13 amino acids.

The chain carries TRBV28 and TRBJ2-3; D unresolved. The source is a woman younger than 30 in good health. The sample taken for sequencing was blood. CDR3 DNA sequence: TGTGCCAGCGTCGGTGTTGGGGCAGATACGCAGTATTTT. It is translated as CASVGVGADTQYF.